This T cell receptor (beta chain) was recorded in a study of persistence of HIV-infected CD4 T cells. Findings and limits, study-wide: CMV- and Gag-responding cells had lower TCRbeta richness than CD3/CD28-responding cells.

From germline, CDR1 is SQVTM and CDR2 ANQGSEA. The CDR3 is 10 amino acids. V was cut by 7 bases and J by 2 bases, with 5 bases left in between. The libraries were made with immunoSEQ version 4 in survey mode. Repertoires were generated with immunoSEQ multiplex PCR, while TCRdb's copy carries only in-frame clones and drops some. Found here are more than 30,000 clones, 82% of them singletons; the top ten hold under 8%. With regard to this clone: Its antigen is not identified.

Cells were stimulated with CMV-infected fibroblast lysates at approximately 10 ug/mL. Sorted nonresponding memory CD4+ T cells were CD40L-negative, CD69-negative, CD45RO-high. This sequence joins TRBV29-1 and TRBJ1-1; D gene ambiguous. The sequencing used CD4+ T cells sorted from PBMCs after roughly 18-hour stimulation, collected from a patient who received antiretroviral therapy. This TCR came from an adult woman with HIV who was CMV-seropositive. This chain's CDR3 is CSALNTEAFF. The CDR3 DNA is TGCAGCGCCCTAAACACTGAAGCTTTCTTT.